The rows below give T cell receptor beta chains drawn from one sample of a study of shared clonotypes between healthy human individuals. Some clones are missing from TCRdb's copy, which holds only in-frame ones; the method was immunoSEQ multiplex PCR. The top ten clones hold about a quarter of a sample with hundreds of thousands of clones, 92% of them seen once. The sequenced sample was naive CD8+ T cells sorted from blood. The receptors derive from a man in his thirties or forties in good health. The CDR3 runs from the conserved cysteine through the conserved F or W. D genes are given only for firm matches. The size field is filled for only some rows; it gives once, few, many or a size class.

v_gene,d_gene,len,j_gene,abundance,CDR3nt,CDR3aa
TRBV28,TRBD2,20,TRBJ2-3,NA,TGTGCCAGCAGTTCACTTGAGAAGGGTAGCGGGGAGGCCGCCACAGATACGCAGTATTTT,CASSSLEKGSGEAATDTQYF
TRBV5-6,TRBD2,17,TRBJ2-3,NA,TGTGCCAGCAGCTTTGAAGGGCGGGAGGTGGGCACAGATACGCAGTATTTT,CASSFEGREVGTDTQYF
TRBV29-1,NA,14,TRBJ2-7,NA,TGCAGCGTTGGGGGGCAGGACTACTCCTACGAGCAGTACTTC,CSVGGQDYSYEQYF
TRBV2,TRBD2,15,TRBJ2-1,NA,TGTGCCAGCAGTGAAATAGCGGGAGACTACAATGAGCAGTTCTTC,CASSEIAGDYNEQFF
TRBV4-3,NA,14,TRBJ2-2,NA,TGCGCCAGCAGCCAAGAACAGAACACCGGGGAGCTGTTTTTT,CASSQEQNTGELFF
TRBV27,NA,17,TRBJ1-3,NA,TGTGCCAGCAGTTTTTCCTCTCCGGCAGGGCCTGGAAACACCATATATTTT,CASSFSSPAGPGNTIYF
TRBV28,NA,15,TRBJ1-2,NA,TGTGCCAGCCGGGCCGGTGGACAGATTTTCGATGGCTACACCTTC,CASRAGGQIFDGYTF
TRBV7-9,TRBD2,15,TRBJ2-7,NA,TGTGCCAGCAGCACGCCACTAGCGGGTTCCTACGAGCAGTACTTC,CASSTPLAGSYEQYF
TRBV5-1,NA,14,TRBJ2-7,once,TGCGCCAGCAGCCCAGGGGCGAACTCCTACGAGCAGTACTTC,CASSPGANSYEQYF
TRBV5-1,TRBD2,16,TRBJ2-7,NA,TGCGCCAGCAGCTTGGCGACTAGCGGTCACTCCTACGAGCAGTACTTC,CASSLATSGHSYEQYF
TRBV9,NA,13,TRBJ2-3,NA,TGTGCCAGCAGCCCAGTCCCCACAGATACGCAGTATTTT,CASSPVPTDTQYF
TRBV11-1,NA,15,TRBJ2-7,NA,TGTGCCAGCAGCTCCCCACAGGGCGCCCCCTACGAGCAGTACTTC,CASSSPQGAPYEQYF
TRBV5-1,NA,20,TRBJ2-5,NA,TGCGCCAGCAGCTTAAAGGGGACAAGTGGCGCGGATTGGTACCAAGAGACCCAGTACTTC,CASSLKGTSGADWYQETQYF
TRBV7-2,TRBD1,16,TRBJ2-2,once,TGTGCCAGCAGACGAGGACAGGGCGTGAGCACCGGGGAGCTGTTTTTT,CASRRGQGVSTGELFF
TRBV9,NA,14,TRBJ2-3,few,TGTGCCAGCAGCGTAGTCGATTCTACAGATACGCAGTATTTT,CASSVVDSTDTQYF
TRBV7-9,NA,8,TRBJ2-5,NA,TGTGCCAGCAACGAGGCCCACTTC,CASNEAHF
TRBV5-5,TRBD1,14,TRBJ2-7,NA,TGTGCCAGCAGCTTGGCCACAGGGGGCTACGAGCAGTACTTC,CASSLATGGYEQYF
TRBV4-3,NA,16,TRBJ2-3,NA,TGCGCCAGCAGCCCTCGGACAGCACCTAGCACAGATACGCAGTATTTT,CASSPRTAPSTDTQYF
TRBV7-9,NA,15,TRBJ2-2,NA,TGTGCCAGCAGCCAGACCCAGGGGAACACCGGGGAGCTGTTTTTT,CASSQTQGNTGELFF
TRBV4-1,NA,13,TRBJ2-1,NA,TGCGCCAGCAGCCAAGACGCTTGGTCAAAGCAGTTCTTC,CASSQDAWSKQFF
TRBV19,NA,12,TRBJ1-1,NA,TGTGCCAGTAGTTTCCCAGGGACTGAAGCTTTCTTT,CASSFPGTEAFF
TRBV10-2,NA,14,TRBJ1-4,NA,TGCGCCAGCTGGAGCCTTGCAACTAATGAAAAACTGTTTTTT,CASWSLATNEKLFF
TRBV15,NA,15,TRBJ1-5,NA,TGTGCCACCAGCCACGGGGGTACCCTCAATCAGCCCCAGCATTTT,CATSHGGTLNQPQHF
TRBV7-9,TRBD2,15,TRBJ2-1,NA,TGTGCCAGCAGCATACTAGCGGGAGACTACAATGAGCAGTTCTTC,CASSILAGDYNEQFF
TRBV5-1,NA,14,TRBJ2-5,NA,TGCGCCAGCAGCTTTAAAGGGGGCCAAGAGACCCAGTACTTC,CASSFKGGQETQYF
TRBV4-2,NA,13,TRBJ2-7,NA,TGTGCCAGCAGCCAACGACTAGCCTACGAGCAGTACTTC,CASSQRLAYEQYF
TRBV7-2,NA,12,TRBJ2-1,NA,TGTGCCAGCAGCACCCCCTATAGTGAGCAGTTCTTC,CASSTPYSEQFF
TRBV29-1,TRBD2,15,TRBJ2-2,NA,TGCAGCGCCGGAGGCGGGAGGGCCTCCACCGGGGAGCTGTTTTTT,CSAGGGRASTGELFF
TRBV5-8,NA,13,TRBJ1-5,few,TGTGCCAGCAGCTTAGGGGTTTTTCAGCCCCAGCATTTT,CASSLGVFQPQHF
TRBV28,NA,15,TRBJ1-5,NA,TGTGCCAGCAGTTTACGGGGCCATCTAATTCAGCCCCAGCATTTT,CASSLRGHLIQPQHF
TRBV7-2,NA,16,TRBJ1-1,NA,TGTGCCAGCAGCTTAGTCTCCGGCAGGGTGAACACTGAAGCTTTCTTT,CASSLVSGRVNTEAFF
TRBV7-2,NA,14,TRBJ2-7,NA,TGTGCCAGCAGCTTATTCAGGGCCCCCTACGAGCAGTACTTC,CASSLFRAPYEQYF
TRBV6-5,TRBD1,14,TRBJ1-2,NA,TGTGCCAGCAGTTCCGGACAGGGAGGCACTGGCTACACCTTC,CASSSGQGGTGYTF
TRBV4-1,NA,13,TRBJ2-1,NA,TGCGCCAGCGGTGAACCTTCCTACAATGAGCAGTTCTTC,CASGEPSYNEQFF
TRBV7-6,NA,16,TRBJ2-1,NA,TGTGCCAGCAGCTCCAGACCGGGACCCTTAGACAATGAGCAGTTCTTC,CASSSRPGPLDNEQFF
TRBV10-3,TRBD2,18,TRBJ2-1,NA,TGTGCCTCCGCGGCGGGGTGGACTAGCGGGGTTGGGTTCAATGAGCAGTTCTTC,CASAAGWTSGVGFNEQFF
TRBV5-4,NA,12,TRBJ2-1,NA,TGTGCCAGCAGCTTAGCAAGGGATGAGCAGTTCTTC,CASSLARDEQFF
TRBV18,NA,14,TRBJ1-2,NA,TGTGCCAGCTCACCACCGAACAGAAACTATGGCTACACCTTC,CASSPPNRNYGYTF
TRBV6-6,TRBD2,15,TRBJ2-1,once,TGTGCCAGCACCGATGGAGCGGGAGGTAGCAATGAGCAGTTCTTC,CASTDGAGGSNEQFF
TRBV28,NA,14,TRBJ2-7,NA,TGTGCCAGCAGTTTATTAGCAGATTCCTACGAGCAGTACTTC,CASSLLADSYEQYF